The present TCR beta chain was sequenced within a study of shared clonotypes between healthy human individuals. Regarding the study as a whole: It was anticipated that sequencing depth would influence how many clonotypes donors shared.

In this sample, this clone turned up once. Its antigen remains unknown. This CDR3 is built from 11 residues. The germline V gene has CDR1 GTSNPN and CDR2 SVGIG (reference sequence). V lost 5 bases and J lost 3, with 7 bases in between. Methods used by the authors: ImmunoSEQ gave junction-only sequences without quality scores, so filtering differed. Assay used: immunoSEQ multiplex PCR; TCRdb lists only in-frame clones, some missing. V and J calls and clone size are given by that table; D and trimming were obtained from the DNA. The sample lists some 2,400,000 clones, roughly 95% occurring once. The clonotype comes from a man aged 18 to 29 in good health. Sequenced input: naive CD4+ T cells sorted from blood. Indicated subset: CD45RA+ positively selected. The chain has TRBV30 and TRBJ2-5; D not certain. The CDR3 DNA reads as TGTGCCTGGGTGGTCGAAGAGACCCAGTACTTC. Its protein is CAWVVEETQYF.